A single sample is the source of the 32 T cell receptor beta chains below, sequenced in a study of blood T cell repertoires in COVID-19. Profiled with immunoSEQ multiplex PCR; TCRdb holds only in-frame clones, not every one. The sample has 75,000 to 90,000 clones; roughly 78% are singletons. Sequenced material: peripheral blood. The origin of the receptors is a man in his sixties with COVID-19, enrolled during active disease.

This sequence joins TRBV6-5 and TRBJ2-5; 7 nucleotides line up with TRBD2. V was pared by 4 bases and J by 5 bases, with 10 bases of the junction left unmatched. This CDR3 is built from 15 residues. In germline, CDR1 is MNHEY, CDR2 SVGAGI. This chain's CDR3 is CASSSTLGGRETQYF. The CDR3 bases are TGTGCCAGCAGTTCCACGTTGGGGGGGAGGGAGACCCAGTACTTC.

CDR3 sequence (DNA): TGTGCCAGCAGCTCGGGACAGGGGTTGGTGCCCCAGCATTTT. Translation gives CASSSGQGLVPQHF. The V and J genes are TRBV7-6 and TRBJ1-5, with TRBD1 matching over 10 bases. The CDR3 is made up of 14 amino acids. In germline, CDR1 is SGHVS, CDR2 FNYEAQ. Unmatched junction bases numbered 6, after V lost 4 bases and J lost 9 bases.

This rearrangement joins TRBV3-1 (or the pseudogene TRBV3-2) to TRBJ2-7, with 7 bases matching TRBD1. CDR1 LGHDT and CDR2 YNNKEL come from the germline V gene (reference sequence). CDR3 length equals 15 residues. The trim removed 1 base at V and 2 bases at J, leaving 5 bases unmatched. The CDR3 protein is CASSQATGPAYEQYF. The CDR3 DNA reads TGTGCCAGCAGCCAAGCGACAGGGCCCGCCTACGAGCAGTACTTC.

The CDR3 protein is CASSQGLAGGPGELFF. The CDR3 DNA sequence: TGTGCCAGCAGCCAAGGACTAGCGGGAGGGCCCGGGGAGCTGTTTTTT. This chain joins TRBV3-1 (or the pseudogene TRBV3-2) and TRBJ2-2, with 14 positions matching TRBD2. The V gene's germline CDR1 is LGHDT and CDR2 YNNKEL (reference sequence). The CDR3 is 16 residues long. With 1 base clipped from V and 6 bases from J, the junction kept 1 base outside the gene matches.

V and J are TRBV5-4 and TRBJ1-2; TRBD1 matches 10 bases. The CDR3 is 16 residues long. Germline CDR1 is SGHNT and CDR2 is YYREEE (reference sequence). V shed 3 bases and J 5 bases; nucleotides not matched to a gene: 10. This chain's CDR3 is CASSWGTGTGDYGYTF. DNA for the CDR3: TGTGCCAGCAGCTGGGGAACCGGGACAGGGGATTATGGCTACACCTTC.

This chain joins TRBV3-1 (or the pseudogene TRBV3-2) and TRBJ2-7, with 8 positions matching TRBD2. The germline V gene encodes CDR1 LGHDT and CDR2 YNNKEL (reference sequence). V shed 5 bases and J 5 bases; nucleotides not matched to a gene: 8. The CDR3 has 14 residues. As DNA, the CDR3 is TGTGCCAGCAGCTTCGGACTAGCTAACGACGAGCAGTACTTC. Its protein is CASSFGLANDEQYF.

The V gene is TRBV4-1, the J gene TRBJ2-5, with 11 nucleotides matching TRBD1. This CDR3 spans 14 amino acids. J gave up 2 bases and V 6 bases, and 2 bases lay outside the gene matches. Germline CDR1 is MGHRA and CDR2 is YSYEKL. The CDR3 sequence is CASSRDRGQETQYF. The CDR3 DNA reads TGCGCCAGCAGTCGGGACAGGGGGCAAGAGACCCAGTACTTC.

The rearrangement uses TRBV11-2 and TRBJ2-7; 9 bases agree with TRBD1. J gave up 5 bases and V 3 bases, and 5 bases lay outside the gene matches. The CDR3 spans 14 residues. CDR1 and CDR2 from the germline V gene are SGHAT and FQNNGV. Here the CDR3 DNA reads TGTGCCAGCAGCTTCGGGACAGGGCTCAACGAGCAGTACTTC. The encoded protein is CASSFGTGLNEQYF.

CDR3 coding DNA: TGTGCCAGCCGGGGGGGAGTAGGCGAGCAGTACTTC. This encodes CASRGGVGEQYF. The V call is TRBV6-5, the J call TRBJ2-7; TRBD2 matches 8 bases. Unmatched junction bases numbered 6, after V lost 8 bases and J lost 6 bases. CDR1 MNHEY and CDR2 SVGAGI come from the germline V gene. This CDR3 region has 12 residues.

The chain links TRBV5-1 to TRBJ1-1, with no clear D. Per germline, CDR1 SGHRS and CDR2 YFSETQ. The CDR3 runs to 15 residues. Trimming took 0 bases from V and 4 from J, leaving 13 bases between them. As DNA, the CDR3 is TGCGCCAGCAGCTTGGCCTCGGGGTGGCTCACTGAAGCTTTCTTT. This codes for CASSLASGWLTEAFF.

The V call is TRBV19, the J call TRBJ2-7; 11 bases align to TRBD1. J was trimmed by 6 bases and V by 6 bases; bases with no gene match: 7. The germline V gene encodes CDR1 LNHDA and CDR2 SQIVND (reference sequence). This CDR3 is 14 amino acids long. This CDR3 is CASRVGQGAFEQYF. The CDR3 bases are TGTGCCAGTAGAGTAGGACAGGGGGCATTCGAGCAGTACTTC.

The chain has TRBV9 and TRBJ1-6; the D gene is possibly TRBD1 (6 bases). Between the trimmed V and J ends, which lost 2 bases and 1 base, there was a span of 13 bases. From germline, CDR1 is SGDLS and CDR2 YYNGEE. This CDR3 is 17 amino acids long. The CDR3 spells CASSVAGGRSYNSPLHF. As DNA, the CDR3 is TGTGCCAGCAGCGTCGCCGGGGGGCGATCCTATAATTCACCCCTCCACTTT.

V usage is TRBV9 and J usage is TRBJ1-1; maybe TRBD1 (5 bases). The CDR3 sequence is 13 residues long. Trimming cost V 0 bases and J 6 bases, with 9 bases left between them. Germline CDR1 reads SGDLS; CDR2 reads YYNGEE. The DNA for the CDR3 is TGTGCCAGCAGCGTAGGGGGCAGCCCTGAAGCTTTCTTT. As protein: CASSVGGSPEAFF.

The chain is built from TRBV29-1 and TRBJ1-2, with TRBD1 matching 10 bases. The CDR3 has 13 amino acids. V trimming: 7 bases; J trimming: 4 bases; junction bases outside the gene matches: 6. The germline gives CDR1 SQVTM, CDR2 ANQGSEA. In nucleotides, the CDR3 is TGCAGCGCCGGGACAGGGGTGGGCTATGGCTACACCTTC. It encodes CSAGTGVGYGYTF.

The chain employs TRBV2 and TRBJ2-1; 10 bases fit TRBD2. Germline V lookup: CDR1 SNHLY, CDR2 FYNNEI. The CDR3 is 12 amino acids. J was trimmed by 10 bases and V by 4 bases; bases with no gene match: 1. CDR3 protein: CASSGSGREQFF. The CDR3 nucleotides read TGTGCCAGCAGTGGTAGCGGGAGGGAGCAGTTCTTC.

This chain connects TRBV5-4 to TRBJ2-2; 9 positions match TRBD1. Germline-derived CDR1 and CDR2 are SGHNT and YYREEE (reference sequence). The length of the CDR3 is 15 residues. V gave up 4 bases and J gave up 4 bases; unmatched junction bases: 5. For the CDR3, the DNA is TGTGCCAGCAGCGTGGGACAGGGAGGCACCGGGGAGCTGTTTTTT. This gives the protein CASSVGQGGTGELFF. Full variable domain (missing parts from reference TRBV5-4 and TRBJ2-2): ETGVTQSPTHLIKTRGQQVTLRCSSQSGHNTVSWYQQALGQGPQFIFQYYREEENGRGNFPPRFSGLQFPNYSSELNVNALELDDSALYLCASSVGQGGTGELFFGEGSRLTVL.

The V and J genes are TRBV30 and TRBJ2-5; D is possibly TRBD1 (7 bases). CDR1 and CDR2 (germline): GTSNPN, SVGIG (reference sequence). This CDR3 comprises 12 residues. Trimming stripped 4 bases from V and 2 bases from J, with 8 bases between. The CDR3, as DNA: TGTGCCTGGACAGGGGGGCAAGAGACCCAGTACTTC. Translation gives CAWTGGQETQYF.

The genes are TRBV12-5 and TRBJ2-7; D not resolved. CDR1 and CDR2 from the germline V gene are LGHNT and FRNRAP. The V gene lost 1 base and the J gene lost 0 bases, with 4 bases spanning the gap. This CDR3 has 13 amino acids. The DNA for the CDR3 is TGTGCTAGTGGTTTGGAGAGCTCCTACGAGCAGTACTTC. This codes for CASGLESSYEQYF. The whole variable domain, remainder taken from reference TRBV12-5 and TRBJ2-7, is DARVTQTPRHKVTEMGQEVTMRCQPILGHNTVFWYRQTMMQGLELLAYFRNRAPLDDSGMPKDRFSAEMPDATLATLKIQPSEPRDSAVYFCASGLESSYEQYFGPGTRLTVT.

The rearrangement uses TRBV2 and TRBJ2-2, with TRBD2 matching over 8 bases. Germline assignment: CDR1 SNHLY and CDR2 FYNNEI. V shed 8 bases and J 4 bases; nucleotides not matched to a gene: 18. The length of the CDR3 is 18 residues. The CDR3 loop is CASHLGTRAGVGTGELFF. The CDR3 region has the DNA TGTGCCAGCCACCTCGGGACTAGAGCGGGAGTTGGCACCGGGGAGCTGTTTTTT. The full variable domain, in which reference TRBV2 and TRBJ2-2 provide the parts outside the CDR3, is EPEVTQTPSHQVTQMGQEVILRCVPISNHLYFYWYRQILGQKVEFLVSFYNNEISEKSEIFDDQFSVERPDGSNFTLKIRSTKLEDSAMYFCASHLGTRAGVGTGELFFGEGSRLTVL.

The rearrangement uses TRBV5-1 and TRBJ1-1; D not resolved. This CDR3 region has 12 residues. Germline-derived CDR1 and CDR2 are SGHRS and YFSETQ. The V end was cut by 0 bases, the J end by 7 bases, with 7 bases between. CDR3 sequence: CASSLASGEAFF. In DNA, the CDR3 is TGCGCCAGCAGCTTGGCCTCAGGTGAAGCTTTCTTT. The whole variable domain, remainder taken from reference TRBV5-1 and TRBJ1-1, is KAGVTQTPRYLIKTRGQQVTLSCSPISGHRSVSWYQQTPGQGLQFLFEYFSETQRNKGNFPGRFSGRQFSNSRSEMNVSTLELGDSALYLCASSLASGEAFFGQGTRLTVV.

The chain recombines TRBV10-3 with TRBJ2-7, with 7 bases matching TRBD1. This CDR3 spans 15 amino acids. Germline CDR1 reads ENHRY; CDR2 reads SYGVKD. V lost 9 bases, J lost 0 bases, and 11 bases stayed unmatched. The CDR3 DNA reads as TGTGCCATAAGGGACATGGGACAGCTCTCCTACGAGCAGTACTTC. This gives the protein CAIRDMGQLSYEQYF.

The chain joins TRBV19 to TRBJ1-1; 7 positions match TRBD1. The CDR3 sequence is 17 residues long. J was trimmed by 0 bases and V by 4 bases; bases with no gene match: 11. Per the germline V gene, CDR1 is LNHDA and CDR2 is SQIVND (reference sequence). CDR3 nucleotide sequence: TGTGCCAGTAGTAACCACCGCGTGGGACAGCTGAACACTGAAGCTTTCTTT. Translated, it gives CASSNHRVGQLNTEAFF.

This clone was detected only once. The V call is TRBV2, the J call TRBJ2-2, with TRBD1 matching over 12 bases. V was clipped by 6 bases and J by 7 bases; unmatched bases: 6. There are 15 residues in the CDR3. Germline assignment: CDR1 SNHLY and CDR2 FYNNEI. Written as DNA, the CDR3 is TGTGCCAGCAGGGGGACAGGGGGCTTGGGCGGGGAGCTGTTTTTT. Amino acids: CASRGTGGLGGELFF.

This chain uses TRBV19 with TRBJ2-2, with D tentatively TRBD2 (6 bases). V was cut by 5 bases and J by 0 bases, with 16 bases left in between. Germline lookup yields CDR1 LNHDA and CDR2 SQIVND (reference sequence). CDR3 length: 17 amino acids. This chain's CDR3 is CASSFPPGTSNTGELFF. CDR3 nucleotides: TGTGCCAGTAGTTTCCCCCCCGGGACTTCGAACACCGGGGAGCTGTTTTTT. Based on the CDR3 plus reference TRBV19 and TRBJ2-2, the full variable domain is DGGITQSPKYLFRKEGQNVTLSCEQNLNHDAMYWYRQDPGQGLRLIYYSQIVNDFQKGDIAEGYSVSREKKESFPLTVTSAQKNPTAFYLCASSFPPGTSNTGELFFGEGSRLTVL.

V gene TRBV19 combines with J gene TRBJ2-4, with 9 bases fitting TRBD1. Germline-derived CDR1 and CDR2 are LNHDA and SQIVND (reference sequence). The CDR3 totals 14 residues. After removal of 4 bases from V and 8 bases from J, the junction contained 6 bases not matched to a gene. CDR3: CASSTQGARDIQYF. CDR3 nucleotide sequence: TGTGCCAGTAGTACACAGGGGGCTCGTGACATTCAGTACTTC. The full variable domain, with the rest looked up from reference TRBV19 and TRBJ2-4, is DGGITQSPKYLFRKEGQNVTLSCEQNLNHDAMYWYRQDPGQGLRLIYYSQIVNDFQKGDIAEGYSVSREKKESFPLTVTSAQKNPTAFYLCASSTQGARDIQYFGAGTRLSVL.

The rearrangement links TRBV14 to TRBJ2-1, with D uncertain. V lost 1 base and J 9 bases, leaving 4 bases between the germline ends. Germline CDR1 reads SGHDN; CDR2 reads FVKESK. The CDR3 runs to 11 residues. The DNA of the CDR3 is TGTGCCAGCAGCCAAGGAGGTGAGCAGTTCTTC. Translation: CASSQGGEQFF.

The chain joins TRBV15 to TRBJ2-3; 12 bases map to TRBD2. Germline V lookup: CDR1 LNHNV, CDR2 YYDKDF (reference sequence). The CDR3 is 16 amino acids. V shed 5 bases, J shed 2 bases, and the junction held 5 bases outside the gene matches. CDR3 nucleotides: TGTGCCACCAGCCAGCTAGCGGGAGGGCCCACAGATACGCAGTATTTT. Translated: CATSQLAGGPTDTQYF.

This clone was seen only once. This sequence joins TRBV11-2 and TRBJ1-6; 7 positions agree with TRBD1. Unmatched junction bases numbered 8, after V lost 5 bases and J lost 7 bases. The germline CDR1 and CDR2 sequences are SGHAT and FQNNGV. This CDR3 has 15 residues. CDR3 coding DNA: TGTGCCAGCAGCACTTCGACAGGGAAAAATTCACCCCTCCACTTT. It specifies CASSTSTGKNSPLHF.

The chain combines TRBV6-1 with TRBJ1-2, with TRBD1 matching over 7 bases. This CDR3 spans 16 amino acids. After removal of 2 bases from V and 1 base from J, the junction contained 7 bases not matched to a gene. The germline gives CDR1 MNHNS, CDR2 SASEGT. CDR3 loop: CASSETPGQINYGYTF. In DNA, the CDR3 is TGTGCCAGCAGTGAAACCCCGGGACAGATTAACTATGGCTACACCTTC.

V is TRBV5-1 and J is TRBJ2-1, with 10 bases identical to TRBD1. The V gene's germline CDR1 is SGHRS and CDR2 YFSETQ. V dropped 4 bases and J dropped 6; count of bases not matched to a gene: 4. The CDR3 has 14 amino acids. This CDR3 reads CASSNRQGANEQFF. CDR3 nucleotides: TGCGCCAGCAGCAACCGACAGGGGGCCAATGAGCAGTTCTTC. The full variable domain, rest sourced from reference TRBV5-1 and TRBJ2-1, is KAGVTQTPRYLIKTRGQQVTLSCSPISGHRSVSWYQQTPGQGLQFLFEYFSETQRNKGNFPGRFSGRQFSNSRSEMNVSTLELGDSALYLCASSNRQGANEQFFGPGTRLTVL.

V usage is TRBV6-9 and J usage is TRBJ1-1; no clear D. The CDR3 covers 12 residues. The germline V gene has CDR1 MNHGY and CDR2 SVAAGI. Trimming removed 5 bases from V and 4 bases from J, with 8 bases in between. The CDR3 here is CASSPGCTEAFF. The CDR3 nucleotides are TGTGCCAGCAGTCCGGGGTGCACTGAAGCTTTCTTT.

The gene calls are TRBV6-5 and TRBJ2-7; the match to TRBD1 covers 8 bases. V shed 6 bases, J shed 11 bases, and the junction held 6 bases outside the gene matches. Germline values: CDR1 MNHEY, CDR2 SVGAGI. The CDR3 runs to 11 residues. DNA for the CDR3: TGTGCCAGCAGGGGCGGACAGGGAAAGTACTTC. Translating gives CASRGGQGKYF.